These 21 T cell receptor beta chains were all obtained from the same sample, sequenced in a study of cytomegalovirus exposure and HLA in healthy donors. Primers: 60 Vbeta forward and 13 Jbeta reverse. Repertoires were generated with immunoSEQ multiplex PCR, while TCRdb's copy carries only in-frame clones and drops some. Of under 200,000 clones listed, approximately 81% were seen once; the top ten hold around 0.93%. Sequenced: PBMCs. Every receptor here comes from a man aged 25 to 40 in good health and CMV-seronegative.

The rearrangement links TRBV14 to TRBJ2-3; possible D gene TRBD2, 5 bases. The CDR3 sequence is 15 residues long. Germline CDR1 reads SGHDN; CDR2 reads FVKESK. Trimming pared 0 bases from V and 8 bases from J, leaving 15 bases between. The CDR3 DNA sequence: TGTGCCAGCAGCCAAGATCTGGCACCCCGGGGTACGCAGTATTTT. Amino acids: CASSQDLAPRGTQYF.

The chain uses TRBV10-2 and TRBJ2-7, with 10 bases fitting TRBD2. The CDR3 loop spans 17 amino acids. CDR1 is WSHSY and CDR2 is SAAADI in the germline V gene. J lost 0 bases, V lost 8 bases, and 13 bases had no gene match. CDR3 bases: TGCGCCAGCCAGGGGACTAGCGCCACTACTCTCTCCTACGAGCAGTACTTC. It specifies CASQGTSATTLSYEQYF.

The chain couples TRBV4-2 to TRBJ2-4; D is unclear. Trimming removed 1 base from V and 4 bases from J, with 14 bases in between. This CDR3 contains 16 residues. Per the germline V gene, CDR1 is LGHNA and CDR2 is YNFKEQ. The CDR3 sequence: CASSQGLTSLKNIQYF. CDR3 coding DNA: TGTGCCAGCAGCCAAGGACTTACCTCCTTAAAAAACATTCAGTACTTC.

The chain recombines TRBV5-4 with TRBJ2-2; D unclear. The CDR3 extends over 15 amino acids. Germline CDR1 is SGHNT and CDR2 is YYREEE (reference sequence). The germline V and J ends were trimmed by 1 base and 2 bases, with 9 bases remaining between them. The CDR3 nucleotides read TGTGCCAGCAGCTTGAAGCAACCAAACACCGGGGAGCTGTTTTTT. It codes for CASSLKQPNTGELFF.

The CDR3 bases are TGCGCCAGCAGCTTGGGAGGAGGGAGCAATCAGCCCCAGCATTTT. This sequence encodes CASSLGGGSNQPQHF. The rearrangement joins TRBV5-1 to TRBJ1-5; D unresolved. Germline CDR1 is SGHRS and CDR2 is YFSETQ. With 0 bases removed from V and 1 base from J, the gap between germline ends came to 8 bases. This CDR3 is built from 15 residues.

This clone was detected a few times. V and J are TRBV30 and TRBJ2-7; perhaps TRBD2 as D (5 bases). The CDR3 runs 12 residues. Germline CDR1 GTSNPN, CDR2 SVGIG (reference sequence). Trimming removed 4 bases from V and 5 bases from J, with 12 bases in between. CDR3 residues: CAWTPTRDEQYF. Written as DNA, the CDR3 is TGTGCCTGGACCCCCACGCGGGACGAGCAGTACTTC.

The chain combines TRBV11-2 with TRBJ2-5; D gene unclear. CDR3 length equals 15 residues. V lost 5 bases to trimming and J lost 2 bases, with 15 bases between them. Germline CDR1 SGHAT, CDR2 FQNNGV. The CDR3, as DNA: TGTGCCAGCAGCCACCCGAATACGCGGCAAGAGACCCAGTACTTC. Encoded protein: CASSHPNTRQETQYF.

This clone turned up a few times. A far larger clone lies a single base away; this is likely a read error. This same CDR3 is encoded by further DNA sequences in the sample. This rearrangement joins TRBV5-4 to TRBJ2-3, with D hard to call. Germline CDR1 is SGHNT and CDR2 is YYREEE (reference sequence). The V end lost 4 bases, the J end lost 2 bases, and 17 bases lay between the germline ends. There are 16 residues in the CDR3. Here the CDR3 DNA reads TGTGCCAGCAGCCAAGAACGGTCTGGTCTCACAGATACGCAGTATTTT. It translates to CASSQERSGLTDTQYF.

This clone occurred a few times. In DNA form, the CDR3 reads TGTGCCAGCAGCCAAGAAGGCCCCACCGGCGGGCCCCAGCATTTT. Its translation is CASSQEGPTGGPQHF. This rearrangement joins TRBV4-2 to TRBJ1-5; no clear D gene. V was clipped by 0 bases and J by 9 bases, with 15 bases between them. CDR1 and CDR2 from the germline V gene are LGHNA and YNFKEQ. The CDR3 runs to 15 residues.

The CDR3 loop reads CASSFSTADTQYF. The CDR3 DNA follows: TGTGCCAGCAGCTTTTCTACGGCAGATACGCAGTATTTT. The V and J genes are TRBV13 and TRBJ2-3, with unresolved D. The CDR3 spans 13 residues. The germline V gene encodes CDR1 PRHDT and CDR2 FYEKMQ (reference sequence). Deletions cut 3 bases from V and 4 bases from J, with 8 bases between.

This clone has only a few counts. The chain employs TRBV11-2 and TRBJ2-3; TRBD2 is a possible D gene (6 bases). The CDR3 sequence is 14 residues long. Germline V gene data show CDR1 as SGHAT and CDR2 as FQNNGV. V lost 3 bases and J 4 bases, leaving 11 bases between the germline ends. CDR3 DNA sequence: TGTGCCAGCAGCTTGACTAGTAACGCAGATACGCAGTATTTT. It yields the protein CASSLTSNADTQYF.

There are a few counts of this clone. The chain couples TRBV2 to TRBJ1-1; a weak D match, TRBD1 (5 bases). Germline V lookup: CDR1 SNHLY, CDR2 FYNNEI. V lost 7 bases to trimming and J lost 2 bases, with 20 bases between them. The CDR3 length is 16 residues. The CDR3 sequence is CASTRNGAVLNTEAFF. Written as DNA, the CDR3 is TGTGCCAGCACCCGAAATGGGGCAGTCCTAAACACTGAAGCTTTCTTT. Looking up the rest from reference TRBV2 and TRBJ1-1 gives the full variable domain: EPEVTQTPSHQVTQMGQEVILRCVPISNHLYFYWYRQILGQKVEFLVSFYNNEISEKSEIFDDQFSVERPDGSNFTLKIRSTKLEDSAMYFCASTRNGAVLNTEAFFGQGTRLTVV.

This chain links TRBV19 with TRBJ2-2; 8 bases match TRBD2. Germline V gene sequence: CDR1 LNHDA, CDR2 SQIVND (reference sequence). The CDR3 totals 15 residues. V lost 3 bases and J lost 8; bases outside the gene matches: 8. CDR3 DNA sequence: TGTGCCAGTAGTATCGGGCTAGCGGGCGTGGGGGAGCTGTTTTTT. It encodes CASSIGLAGVGELFF.

The rearrangement uses TRBV28 and TRBJ2-7; D unresolved. Germline values: CDR1 MDHEN, CDR2 SYDVKM. Trimming took 5 bases from V and 1 from J, leaving 9 bases between them. The CDR3 runs to 13 residues. CDR3 DNA sequence: TGTGCCAGCAGTCCCACAGTTTCCTACGAGCAGTACTTC. The encoded protein is CASSPTVSYEQYF.

This clone has more than one count but fewer than ten. The chain employs TRBV7-6 and TRBJ2-5; 7 bases align to TRBD1. Gene TRBJ2-7 matches the end of the DNA better, so the J call may be wrong. CDR1 and CDR2 (germline): SGHVS, FNYEAQ. The CDR3 contains 19 residues. DNA for the CDR3: TGTGCCAGCAGCTTTCCACAGGGGCCCTGGAGGTCGTCCTACTACGAGCAGTACTTC. It codes for CASSFPQGPWRSSYYEQYF.

This chain uses TRBV2 with TRBJ2-5; weak D call: TRBD1 (6 bases). The germline V gene has CDR1 SNHLY and CDR2 FYNNEI. CDR3 length equals 11 residues. The ends were cut back, 9 bases at V and 2 bases at J, with 7 bases in the middle. The CDR3 protein is CARGQQETQYF. In DNA form, the CDR3 reads TGTGCCAGGGGACAACAAGAGACCCAGTACTTC.

The chain carries TRBV7-2 and TRBJ1-2; possible D gene TRBD1, 6 bases. The CDR3 contains 13 residues. Germline V gene sequence: CDR1 SGHTA, CDR2 FQGNSA. V shed 5 bases and J shed 3 bases, with 10 bases lying between them. This chain's CDR3 is CASSPGQYYGYTF. DNA of the CDR3: TGTGCCAGCAGCCCCGGACAGTACTATGGCTACACCTTC.

The chain has TRBV6-5 and TRBJ1-2; D may be TRBD1 (6 bases). V was pared by 3 bases and J by 5 bases, with 13 bases between. This CDR3 is 14 amino acids long. Germline V gene lookup returns CDR1 MNHEY and CDR2 SVGAGI. CDR3 loop: CASSYGDKAYGYTF. The CDR3 nucleotides are TGTGCCAGCAGTTATGGGGACAAGGCGTATGGCTACACCTTC.

This clone was seen a handful of times. The chain links TRBV7-8 to TRBJ1-2, with a weak D call TRBD1 (6 bases). The CDR3 totals 15 residues. Germline V gene data show CDR1 as SGHVS and CDR2 as FQNEAQ. The germline V and J ends were trimmed by 1 base and 4 bases, with 13 bases remaining between them. CDR3 DNA sequence: TGTGCCAGCAGCTTAGGGGTGGGGGCTGGCTATGGCTACACCTTC. Its protein product is CASSLGVGAGYGYTF.

This clone was seen more than once but under ten times. The chain joins TRBV2 to TRBJ1-1, with 7 bases aligning to TRBD1. CDR1 and CDR2 from the germline V gene are SNHLY and FYNNEI. Trimming removed 5 bases from V and 1 base from J; junction bases left unmatched: 4. The CDR3 runs 14 residues. CDR3 bases: TGTGCCAGCAGTTACGGGACAGCGAACACTGAAGCTTTCTTT. It specifies CASSYGTANTEAFF.

The chain joins TRBV5-1 to TRBJ2-4, with D possibly TRBD1 on 6 matching bases. The CDR3 loop spans 15 amino acids. With 2 bases removed from V and 2 bases from J, the gap between germline ends came to 11 bases. In germline, CDR1 is SGHRS, CDR2 YFSETQ. Here the CDR3 DNA reads TGCGCCAGCAGCTTAGTCCAGGGGTCCAAAAACATTCAGTACTTC. It translates to CASSLVQGSKNIQYF.